The rows below give T cell receptor beta chains drawn from one sample of a study of blood T cell repertoires in COVID-19. Profiled with immunoSEQ multiplex PCR; TCRdb holds only in-frame clones, not every one. The data contain under 200,000 clones, 75% to 95% of them singletons. Sequenced: peripheral blood. These receptors were taken from a man aged 50-60 years with acute or convalescent COVID-19. CDR3s include the opening cysteine and the closing phenylalanine or tryptophan. D genes are given only for firm matches. Clone size appears in some rows only: once, few, many, or a class for an expanded clone.

TRBV9	TRBJ2-3	-	-	TGTGCCAGCAGCTTACGGACTGCTGGAGATACGCAGTATTTT	CASSLRTAGDTQYF
TRBV28	TRBJ2-7	TRBD1	once	TGTGCCAGCAGCACCATTAGACAGGGTTATCAGTACTTC	CASSTIRQGYQYF
TRBV7-2	TRBJ2-7	-	-	TGTGCCAGCAGCTTAGCGCCAGGGGCTCGCGAGCAGTACTTC	CASSLAPGAREQYF
TRBV19	TRBJ2-5	-	-	TGTGCCAGTAGTGTGTCCCGCGGGAACCAAGAGACCCAGTACTTC	CASSVSRGNQETQYF
TRBV3-1/TRBV3-2	TRBJ2-5	-	-	TGTGCCAGCAGCCAAGAGGCTACGGGGTACCAAGAGACCCAGTACTTC	CASSQEATGYQETQYF
TRBV5-1	TRBJ2-6	TRBD1	-	TGCGCCAGCAGCTTAAGTGACAGGGGGACTGGGGCCAACGTCCTGACTTTC	CASSLSDRGTGANVLTF
TRBV7-9	TRBJ2-2	-	-	TGTGCCAGCTTGGAGGGAGCCGACACCGGGGAGCTGTTTTTT	CASLEGADTGELFF
TRBV10-3	TRBJ1-1	TRBD1	-	TGTGCCACCGGAGGGGGCGCGAAGGCTGAAGCTTTCTTT	CATGGGAKAEAFF
TRBV3-1/TRBV3-2	TRBJ2-7	-	-	TGTGCCAGCAGCCCCCGTGGCAGACCGACATACGAGCAGTACTTC	CASSPRGRPTYEQYF
TRBV6-4	TRBJ2-7	TRBD2	-	TGTGCCACAAGACTAGCGGGCGACTACGAGCAGTACTTC	CATRLAGDYEQYF
TRBV7-9	TRBJ2-1	TRBD2	-	TGTGCCAGCAGCTTGGGGCAGACTAGCGGGACCCTCGATGAGCAGTTCTTC	CASSLGQTSGTLDEQFF
TRBV23-1	TRBJ2-5	TRBD2	-	TGCGCCAGCAGTCTGGTTCGACTAGCCGGCCAAGAGACCCAGTACTTC	CASSLVRLAGQETQYF
TRBV2	TRBJ2-1	TRBD2	-	TGTGCCAGCAGTGAAAGGACTAGCGCCCTACAATATGAGCAGTTCTTC	CASSERTSALQYEQFF
TRBV7-3	TRBJ2-1	TRBD2	-	TGTGCCAGCAGCTTATTTTCCGGGGGGGCCTTCAATGAGCAGTTCTTC	CASSLFSGGAFNEQFF
TRBV5-1	TRBJ1-2	-	-	TGCGCCAGCGTCGGAGGGGGGGACTCTGGCTACACCTTC	CASVGGGDSGYTF
TRBV7-6	TRBJ1-1	TRBD1	-	TGTGCCAGCAGCTTAGCTCCGGCAGGGGGGATGACTGAAGCTTTCTTT	CASSLAPAGGMTEAFF
TRBV11-2	TRBJ2-2	-	-	TGTGCCAGCAGCTTGCAGGGGCCGGACACCGGGGAGCTGTTTTTT	CASSLQGPDTGELFF
TRBV7-9	TRBJ2-3	-	-	TGTGCCAGCAGCTTTAGCGGTAGCACAGATACGCAGTATTTT	CASSFSGSTDTQYF
TRBV6-2/TRBV6-3	TRBJ1-2	TRBD1	-	TGTGCCAGCAGATACTCCGGGACAGACTATGGCTACACCTTC	CASRYSGTDYGYTF
TRBV28	TRBJ2-1	TRBD2	-	TGTGCCAGCAGTTTAACTAGCGGGGGCTACAATGAGCAGTTCTTC	CASSLTSGGYNEQFF
TRBV28	TRBJ1-2	TRBD1	-	TGTGCCAGCAGTATAACAGGGGGCGGCTATGGCTACACCTTC	CASSITGGGYGYTF
TRBV5-1	TRBJ1-1	-	-	TGCGCCAGCAGCCTCCGCGGGGAGGGGAACACTGAAGCTTTCTTT	CASSLRGEGNTEAFF
TRBV28	TRBJ2-1	-	-	TGTGCCAGCCAGTTTCGGGACTTCTTAGGCTACAATGAGCAGTTCTTC	CASQFRDFLGYNEQFF
TRBV4-1	TRBJ2-7	-	-	TGCGCCAGCAGCCAAGGGTCAGGGGTGGTGTCTGATGAGCAGTACTTC	CASSQGSGVVSDEQYF
TRBV4-1	TRBJ1-1	TRBD1	-	TGCGCCAGCAGCCAAGATCCCCAGGGGGATGAAGCTTTCTTT	CASSQDPQGDEAFF
TRBV5-1	TRBJ1-5	TRBD1	-	TGCGCCAGCAGCCACGGACAGGGAGGGGTCAATCAGCCCCAGCATTTT	CASSHGQGGVNQPQHF
TRBV14	TRBJ1-2	-	-	TGTGCCAGCAGCCAACTAGACGGGGGGTTTGCCTATGGCTACACCTTC	CASSQLDGGFAYGYTF
TRBV19	TRBJ1-2	TRBD1	once	TGTGCCAGTAGTATAACGCCAGGGGGTGTTGGCTACACCTTC	CASSITPGGVGYTF
TRBV11-2	TRBJ2-6	TRBD1	-	TGTGCCAGCAGCGGACAGGTCCGAAGCTCTGGGGCCAACGTCCTGACTTTC	CASSGQVRSSGANVLTF
TRBV6-5	TRBJ2-1	TRBD1	-	TGTGCCAGCAGTTTTCTACAGGGGGCAAATGAGCAGTTCTTC	CASSFLQGANEQFF
TRBV28	TRBJ1-5	TRBD1	-	TGTGCCAGCAGTAGAGGACAGGTCAGGCAGCCCCAGCATTTT	CASSRGQVRQPQHF
TRBV28	TRBJ2-1	TRBD2	-	TGTGCCAGCAGTACTCCCCCTGCGGGAGGGCCCGGTGAGCAGTTCTTC	CASSTPPAGGPGEQFF
TRBV11-2	TRBJ2-7	-	-	TGTGCCAGCAGCTACTCCCCGGGGGCGGGAGTATTATACGAGCAGTACTTC	CASSYSPGAGVLYEQYF
TRBV28	TRBJ2-1	-	-	TGTGCCAGCAGAGGGGCGTACAATGAGCAGTTCTTC	CASRGAYNEQFF
TRBV6-5	TRBJ1-5	TRBD1	-	TGTGCCAGTGGGACAGGGGAAAGGTATCAGCCCCAGCATTTT	CASGTGERYQPQHF
TRBV5-4	TRBJ1-5	-	-	TGTGCCAGCAGCCTCGATGGGGCGGAAGGGAATCAGCCCCAGCATTTT	CASSLDGAEGNQPQHF
TRBV6-5	TRBJ1-1	-	-	TGTGCCAGCAACGGACAGCTGAACACTGAAGCTTTCTTT	CASNGQLNTEAFF
TRBV6-5	TRBJ1-4	-	-	TGTGCCAGCAGTTACTCGATAAATCTAAGAAATGAAAAACTGTTTTTT	CASSYSINLRNEKLFF
TRBV11-1	TRBJ1-5	-	-	TGTGCCAGCAGCTTCCAGGAGGATCAGCCCCAGCATTTT	CASSFQEDQPQHF
TRBV25-1	TRBJ2-1	-	-	TGTGCCAGCAGTGAAGGTGGACAGCTTGAGCAGTTCTTC	CASSEGGQLEQFF
TRBV19	TRBJ1-1	-	-	TGTGCCAGTAGTATTCTTAACATGAACACTGAAGCTTTCTTT	CASSILNMNTEAFF
TRBV15	TRBJ1-6	TRBD1	-	TGTGCCACCAGCCGGGGGGGGACAGGGAGAAATTCACCCCTCCACTTT	CATSRGGTGRNSPLHF
TRBV7-9	TRBJ2-3	-	-	TGTGCCAGCAGCTTAGCGCGCGAGCGGGGCACAGATACGCAGTATTTT	CASSLARERGTDTQYF
TRBV19	TRBJ1-3	-	-	TGTGCCAGTAGCCGCAGGGGAGCTGGAAACACCATATATTTT	CASSRRGAGNTIYF
TRBV7-3	TRBJ1-1	-	-	TGTGCCAGCAGCTTAGGTCAGGGAAGCACTGAAGCTTTCTTT	CASSLGQGSTEAFF
TRBV7-2	TRBJ2-3	-	-	TGTGCCAGCAGCTTAGCGACTACGGCAGATACGCAGTATTTT	CASSLATTADTQYF
TRBV7-2	TRBJ1-5	-	-	TGTGCCAGCAGCTTAGAGGGGGATCAGCCCCAGCATTTT	CASSLEGDQPQHF
TRBV30	TRBJ1-3	TRBD1	-	TGTGCCTGGAGTGTATTACAGGGGTCTGGAAACACCATATATTTT	CAWSVLQGSGNTIYF
TRBV5-6	TRBJ2-5	TRBD2	-	TGTGCCAGCAGCTTGACAAAGGGACTAGCGCGTTGGTACCAAGAGACCCAGTACTTC	CASSLTKGLARWYQETQYF
TRBV28	TRBJ2-1	TRBD1	once	TGTGCCAGCAGCAATCCCGGGACAGGTGTAAATGAGCAGTTCTTC	CASSNPGTGVNEQFF
TRBV24-1	TRBJ2-5	TRBD1	-	TGTGCCACCAGTGATCCTGACAGGGGGGACGAGACCCAGTACTTC	CATSDPDRGDETQYF
TRBV7-3	TRBJ1-2	TRBD1	-	TGTGCCAGCAGCCCTTCAGGGGGCGGTGGCTACACCTTC	CASSPSGGGGYTF
TRBV10-2	TRBJ1-2	-	-	TGCGCCAGCAGTGAGGGTATACAGTCCTATGGCTACACCTTC	CASSEGIQSYGYTF
TRBV5-1	TRBJ1-1	TRBD1	-	TGCGCCAGCAGCGCGACAGGGGAGAGGGGCACTGAAGCTTTCTTT	CASSATGERGTEAFF
TRBV28	TRBJ1-1	-	once	TGTGCCAGCATCTCCTCCGCGGGGGCTGGGAACACTGAAGCTTTCTTT	CASISSAGAGNTEAFF
TRBV4-2	TRBJ2-7	TRBD2	-	TGTGCCAGCAGCCAAGGGACTAGCGGGAGTTCACCCTACGAGCAGTACTTC	CASSQGTSGSSPYEQYF